This TCR beta chain is drawn from a study of blood T cell repertoires in COVID-19. The V gene's germline CDR1 is SGHTA and CDR2 FQGNSA. CDR3 length: 14 amino acids. The V and J ends lost 0 bases and 12 bases respectively, with 15 bases between them. Method: immunoSEQ multiplex PCR; TCRdb's copy keeps in-frame clones and lacks some. The table includes roughly 300,000 clones, 85% to 90% detected once. Material for sequencing was peripheral blood. The receptor comes from a woman aged 40 to 50 who had recovered from COVID-19. The chain couples TRBV7-2 to TRBJ2-1; D unclear. Written as DNA, the CDR3 is TGTGCCAGCAGCTTAGCCAGCGCCCCTTTAGGGCAGTTCTTC. Translation: CASSLASAPLGQFF.